Listed below are T cell receptor beta chains from one sample, sequenced in a study of cytomegalovirus exposure and HLA in healthy donors. TCRdb's table, derived via immunoSEQ multiplex PCR, lists solely in-frame clones and lacks some. The table lists about 140,000 clones, about 77% of them singletons, with around 3.7% in the top ten. Sequencing input: PBMCs. These receptors originate from a male donor in good health and CMV-seronegative. The CDR3 runs from the conserved cysteine through the conserved F or W. The D gene is left open where the match is weak. Clone size appears in some rows only: once, few, many, or a class for an expanded clone.

size,D,V,J,CDR3,DNA
.,TRBD2,TRBV7-7,TRBJ2-2,CASSLELAGVAGELFF,TGTGCTAGCAGCTTGGAGCTAGCGGGGGTCGCCGGGGAGCTGTTTTTT
.,TRBD1,TRBV19,TRBJ2-5,CASSPGTGGVEEQYF,TGTGCCAGTAGTCCCGGGACAGGGGGCGTGGAGGAGCAGTACTTC
.,.,TRBV6-1,TRBJ1-4,CASSTYREREKLFF,TGTGCCAGCAGTACTTACAGGGAGAGAGAAAAACTGTTTTTT
.,.,TRBV7-9,TRBJ2-7,CATRGEESYEQYF,TGTGCCACAAGAGGGGAGGAATCCTACGAGCAGTACTTC
.,TRBD1,TRBV9,TRBJ1-2,CASKQGIYGYTF,TGTGCCAGCAAACAGGGGATCTATGGCTACACCTTC
.,.,TRBV6-5,TRBJ1-1,CASSYQTGHLGTEAFF,TGTGCCAGCAGTTACCAAACGGGACATTTGGGGACTGAAGCTTTCTTT
.,TRBD1,TRBV2,TRBJ2-7,CASSKQGENYEQYF,TGTGCCAGCAGTAAGCAGGGGGAGAACTACGAGCAGTACTTC
.,.,TRBV11-2,TRBJ2-7,CASTPESYEQYF,TGTGCCAGCACCCCTGAGTCCTACGAGCAGTACTTC
.,TRBD1,TRBV28,TRBJ1-5,CASSLRPEGADQPQHF,TGTGCCAGCAGTTTGCGGCCAGAGGGGGCCGATCAGCCCCAGCATTTT
.,TRBD1,TRBV5-4,TRBJ1-6,CASSSVTGVINSPLHF,TGTGCCAGCAGCTCGGTGACAGGGGTAATAAATTCACCCCTCCACTTT
.,TRBD2,TRBV7-9,TRBJ2-1,CASSLLAGVGNEQFF,TGTGCCAGCAGCTTACTAGCGGGAGTAGGCAATGAGCAGTTCTTC
.,.,TRBV11-2,TRBJ2-7,CASSPWSQHEQYF,TGTGCCAGCAGCCCCTGGAGTCAGCACGAGCAGTACTTC
.,TRBD1,TRBV11-2,TRBJ1-2,CASSKGQSTWGYTF,TGTGCCAGCAGCAAGGGACAGTCTACGTGGGGCTACACCTTC
.,.,TRBV7-2,TRBJ2-5,CASSLGGSGVETQYF,TGTGCCAGCAGCTTAGGAGGGTCCGGGGTCGAGACCCAGTACTTC
.,.,TRBV7-2,TRBJ1-5,CASSLDRQVYQPQHF,TGTGCCAGCAGCTTAGATCGGCAGGTGTATCAGCCCCAGCATTTT
.,.,TRBV6-4,TRBJ2-1,CASSNGNEQFF,TGTGCCAGCAGTAACGGGAATGAGCAGTTCTTC
.,TRBD2,TRBV12-5,TRBJ2-4,CASASLGLAGGLAKNIQYF,TGTGCTAGTGCCTCACTTGGACTAGCGGGAGGACTAGCCAAAAACATTCAGTACTTC
few,.,TRBV20-1,TRBJ1-3,CSASTGNTIYF,TGCAGTGCTTCTACTGGAAACACCATATATTTT
.,TRBD1,TRBV6-1,TRBJ1-5,CASSEVVRQGVNQPQHF,TGTGCCAGCAGTGAAGTCGTCCGGCAGGGGGTCAATCAGCCCCAGCATTTT
.,TRBD1,TRBV18,TRBJ2-7,CASSSQGAFEVEQYF,TGTGCCAGCTCAAGTCAGGGGGCGTTTGAGGTCGAGCAGTACTTC
.,.,TRBV18,TRBJ1-3,CASSPAQGSTGNTIYF,TGTGCCAGCTCACCAGCGCAGGGTAGTACTGGAAACACCATATATTTT
.,TRBD1,TRBV14,TRBJ2-7,CASSKTPGQFYEQYF,TGTGCCAGCAGCAAAACCCCGGGACAGTTCTACGAGCAGTACTTC
.,TRBD2,TRBV5-1,TRBJ2-7,CASSRGAGVIYEQYF,TGCGCCAGCAGTAGAGGGGCGGGAGTAATCTACGAGCAGTACTTC
.,TRBD1,TRBV19,TRBJ1-2,CASSPRDRGARYGYTF,TGTGCCAGTAGTCCCCGGGACAGGGGCGCCCGCTATGGCTACACCTTC
.,TRBD1,TRBV5-1,TRBJ1-1,CASRQGVGTEAFF,TGCGCCAGTAGACAGGGAGTCGGCACTGAAGCTTTCTTT
.,.,TRBV27,TRBJ2-4,CASSLIQGGSKNIQYF,TGTGCCAGCAGTCTAATCCAGGGGGGTAGCAAAAACATTCAGTACTTC
.,TRBD2,TRBV5-6,TRBJ2-2,CASSIPGLGITGELFF,TGTGCCAGCAGCATTCCGGGACTAGGAATAACCGGGGAGCTGTTTTTT
.,TRBD2,TRBV7-2,TRBJ2-5,CASSPGGTSWETQYF,TGTGCCAGCAGCCCCGGAGGGACTAGCTGGGAGACCCAGTACTTC
few,.,TRBV7-8,TRBJ2-7,CASSTQGQGEQYF,TGTGCCAGCAGCACTCAGGGGCAGGGCGAGCAGTACTTC
.,TRBD2,TRBV7-2,TRBJ2-5,CASSFGGEETQYF,TGTGCCAGCAGCTTCGGGGGGGAAGAGACCCAGTACTTC
.,TRBD2,TRBV25-1,TRBJ2-3,CADLAASTDTQYF,TGTGCCGATCTAGCGGCTAGCACAGATACGCAGTATTTT
.,.,TRBV7-9,TRBJ1-1,CASQRGFEAFF,TGTGCCTCCCAGAGGGGGTTCGAAGCTTTCTTT
once,TRBD1,TRBV18,TRBJ2-2,CASSPPTGYTGELFF,TGTGCCAGCTCACCACCGACAGGGTACACCGGGGAGCTGTTTTTT
few,.,TRBV7-2,TRBJ2-1,CASSSDSFSYNEQFF,TGTGCCAGCAGCTCGGACTCTTTCTCCTACAATGAGCAGTTCTTC
.,.,TRBV7-3,TRBJ1-5,CASSFEFGQPQHF,TGTGCCAGCAGCTTCGAGTTCGGGCAGCCCCAGCATTTT
.,TRBD1,TRBV4-2,TRBJ2-1,CASSQDLGQGAGGFF,TGTGCCAGCAGCCAAGATTTGGGACAGGGGGCGGGAGGTTTCTTC
.,.,TRBV7-2,TRBJ1-5,CASSLGQNSNQPQHF,TGTGCCAGCAGCTTAGGACAGAATAGCAATCAGCCCCAGCATTTT
.,TRBD2,TRBV5-1,TRBJ2-2,CASEPLTSGTSRGELFF,TGCGCCAGCGAACCCTTGACTAGCGGAACCTCTAGGGGGGAGCTGTTTTTT
.,TRBD1,TRBV2,TRBJ2-2,CASIQGARNTGELFF,TGTGCCAGCATACAGGGGGCACGGAACACCGGGGAGCTGTTTTTT
.,TRBD1,TRBV5-5,TRBJ2-5,CASSIPGQGARETQYF,TGTGCCAGCAGCATTCCGGGACAGGGGGCCCGAGAGACCCAGTACTTC
.,.,TRBV7-2,TRBJ1-2,CASSSTDPFGGYTF,TGTGCCAGCAGTTCGACAGATCCCTTTGGTGGCTACACCTTC
.,.,TRBV5-3,TRBJ2-7,CARTRPGHYYEQYF,TGTGCCAGAACGCGCCCGGGACATTACTACGAGCAGTACTTC
.,.,TRBV6-5,TRBJ1-3,CASMRLQTGNTIYF,TGTGCCAGCATGCGGCTACAAACTGGAAACACCATATATTTT
few,TRBD1,TRBV5-6,TRBJ2-5,CASRESRTGKETQYF,TGTGCCAGCAGAGAATCTCGGACAGGAAAAGAGACCCAGTACTTC
.,.,TRBV7-9,TRBJ1-5,CASSLGGSGNNQPQHF,TGTGCCAGCAGCTTAGGAGGCTCCGGTAACAATCAGCCCCAGCATTTT
.,.,TRBV4-2,TRBJ1-2,CASRPDGNYGYTF,TGTGCCAGCAGACCAGACGGGAACTATGGCTACACCTTC
.,TRBD2,TRBV6-4,TRBJ2-3,CASSGLAGGTDTQYF,TGTGCCAGCAGCGGACTAGCAGGCGGCACAGATACGCAGTATTTT
.,.,TRBV6-4,TRBJ2-1,CASSDSSGPYNEQFF,TGTGCCAGCAGTGACTCTAGCGGCCCCTACAATGAGCAGTTCTTC
.,.,TRBV19,TRBJ2-1,CASSKFNRVGSYNEQFF,TGTGCCAGTAGTAAATTTAACAGGGTTGGGTCCTACAATGAGCAGTTCTTC
.,.,TRBV6-5,TRBJ1-1,CASSSTGKGAFF,TGTGCCAGCAGTTCCACAGGGAAGGGGGCTTTCTTT
.,.,TRBV7-9,TRBJ1-6,CASSATGHNNSPLHF,TGTGCCAGCAGCGCCACGGGACACAATAATTCACCCCTCCACTTT
.,.,TRBV6-5,TRBJ2-3,CAISESEVDTQYF,TGTGCCATCAGTGAGTCTGAGGTAGATACGCAGTATTTT
.,.,TRBV4-1,TRBJ2-7,CASSQEVQARPYEQYF,TGCGCCAGCAGCCAAGAGGTACAGGCACGTCCCTACGAGCAGTACTTC
.,TRBD1,TRBV7-2,TRBJ1-2,CASSYTVGDRASLNYGYTF,TGTGCCAGCAGCTATACCGTGGGGGACAGGGCCTCTCTTAACTATGGCTACACCTTC
.,TRBD1,TRBV19,TRBJ1-5,CASTTMGQRNQPQHF,TGTGCCAGTACCACGATGGGACAGAGGAATCAGCCCCAGCATTTT